The present T cell receptor beta chain was sequenced within a study of cytomegalovirus exposure and HLA in healthy donors. This clone was seen only once. Its antigen remains unidentified. The PCR made use of 60 Vbeta and 13 Jbeta primers. Original data processing: Among the unique TCR beta chains that a later analysis counted, around 72 million in all, roughly 10 million were shared. Assay: immunoSEQ multiplex PCR; the TCRdb copy retains only in-frame clones and omits some. V and J calls plus clone size are reproduced from that table; the DNA served to infer D and trimming. The data show approximately 100,000 clones, under 80% seen once. Study-level results: Of the V segments, some could not be distinguished, including TRBV6-2 and TRBV6-3, and were excluded.

The V segment lost 1 base and the J segment 1 base; nucleotides outside the gene matches: 6. CDR3 length: 17 residues. Germline values: CDR1 MNHNS, CDR2 SASEGT. The gene calls are TRBV6-1 and TRBJ2-1; 8 bases are a match to TRBD1. This TCR was recovered from a woman aged 18-29 years in good health and CMV-seropositive. Sequencing used PBMCs. In DNA, the CDR3 is TGTGCCAGCAGTGAAGAAGACACAGGGGGATCCTACAATGAGCAGTTCTTC. It codes for CASSEEDTGGSYNEQFF.